The rows below give T cell receptor beta chains drawn from one sample of a study of T cell changes during pregnancy in multiple sclerosis. Method: immunoSEQ multiplex PCR; TCRdb's copy keeps in-frame clones and lacks some. The sample lists about 17,000 clones; 84% were seen once. Sequences were derived from CD8+ T cells from peripheral blood mononuclear cells, sampled in the second trimester of pregnancy. The source is a female donor in good health, enrolled as a control in a pregnancy study. CDR3s include the opening cysteine and the closing phenylalanine or tryptophan. Fields, in order: D gene, clone size, V gene, J gene, CDR3 protein, CDR3 DNA. A D gene is named only where the DNA matches it firmly. Clone size is not always given. Where it is, it says once, few, many or a class for expanded clones.

>NA|NA|TRBV29-1|TRBJ2-4
CSARGGNIQYF
TGCAGTGCAAGGGGGGGAAACATTCAGTACTTC
>TRBD1|NA|TRBV11-1|TRBJ2-1
CASSLSGTGFDEQFF
TGTGCCAGCAGCCTTTCCGGGACAGGGTTCGATGAGCAGTTCTTC
>NA|NA|TRBV28|TRBJ1-1
CASRRGTGHKNTEAFF
TGTGCCAGCAGAAGGGGAACGGGACACAAGAACACTGAAGCTTTCTTT
>NA|NA|TRBV4-2|TRBJ2-3
CASSQDPRRGTDTQYF
TGTGCCAGCAGCCAAGATCCTAGACGTGGCACAGATACGCAGTATTTT
>NA|NA|TRBV28|TRBJ1-2
CASSLPGEYGYTF
TGTGCCAGCAGTTTACCAGGGGAGTATGGCTACACCTTC
>TRBD2|NA|TRBV10-3|TRBJ2-5
CAISESLAGKRETQYF
TGTGCCATCAGTGAGTCACTAGCGGGGAAGCGCGAGACCCAGTACTTC
>NA|NA|TRBV9|TRBJ1-2
CASSGRGGYTF
TGTGCCAGCAGCGGTAGGGGTGGCTACACCTTC
>NA|NA|TRBV19|TRBJ1-4
CASSMGQLHEKLFF
TGTGCCAGTAGTATGGGCCAGCTACATGAAAAACTGTTTTTT
>TRBD2|NA|TRBV11-3|TRBJ2-3
CASSLAASGGRTDTQYF
TGTGCCAGCAGCTTGGCGGCTAGCGGGGGACGCACAGATACGCAGTATTTT
>TRBD1|NA|TRBV6-5|TRBJ1-1
CASSSTGTTEAFF
TGTGCCAGCAGTTCGACAGGGACCACTGAAGCTTTCTTT
>NA|once|TRBV27|TRBJ2-3
CASSYTGFPDTQYF
TGTGCCAGCAGCTATACAGGGTTTCCAGATACGCAGTATTTT
>NA|NA|TRBV4-1|TRBJ2-2
CASSQDRQVGTGELFF
TGCGCCAGCAGCCAAGATAGGCAGGTTGGCACCGGGGAGCTGTTTTTT
>NA|NA|TRBV4-3|TRBJ1-4
CASSPQGIPSTNEKLFF
TGCGCCAGCAGCCCGCAGGGGATACCTTCAACTAATGAAAAACTGTTTTTT
>NA|NA|TRBV27|TRBJ2-7
CASSDQGPYEQYF
TGTGCCAGCAGTGACCAGGGGCCCTACGAGCAGTACTTC
>NA|NA|TRBV6-1|TRBJ2-7
CASSESGASYEQYF
TGTGCCAGCAGTGAATCCGGAGCCTCCTACGAGCAGTACTTC
>NA|NA|TRBV29-1|TRBJ1-1
CSGGHLNTEAFF
TGCAGCGGGGGACACCTGAACACTGAAGCTTTCTTT
>NA|NA|TRBV7-8|TRBJ2-3
CASSLGGPGVTDTQYF
TGTGCCAGCAGCTTAGGGGGCCCGGGGGTCACAGATACGCAGTATTTT
>NA|NA|TRBV19|TRBJ2-2
CASSIQTGELFF
TGTGCCAGTAGTATCCAAACCGGGGAGCTGTTTTTT
>NA|NA|TRBV4-3|TRBJ1-1
CASSQFQGFGTEAFF
TGCGCCAGCAGCCAATTTCAGGGATTTGGCACTGAAGCTTTCTTT
>NA|NA|TRBV19|TRBJ2-1
CASRGTGTRQFF
TGTGCCAGTAGGGGAACAGGGACGCGGCAGTTCTTC
>TRBD1|few|TRBV19|TRBJ1-1
CASSFQGGNTEAFF
TGTGCCAGTAGTTTTCAGGGGGGAAACACTGAAGCTTTCTTT
>NA|NA|TRBV9|TRBJ2-5
CASSVEGGVETQYF
TGTGCCAGCAGCGTAGAAGGGGGGGTGGAGACCCAGTACTTC
>NA|NA|TRBV9|TRBJ2-5
CASSVETGTGETQYF
TGTGCCAGCAGCGTAGAGACAGGAACGGGGGAGACCCAGTACTTC
>TRBD1|NA|TRBV7-9|TRBJ2-1
CASRDERDRVYNEQFF
TGTGCCAGCAGAGACGAAAGGGACAGGGTGTACAATGAGCAGTTCTTC
>TRBD1|NA|TRBV9|TRBJ1-2
CASRADRDYGYTF
TGTGCCAGCAGAGCGGACAGGGACTATGGCTACACCTTC
>TRBD1|NA|TRBV11-2|TRBJ1-2
CASSRSGGGYTF
TGTGCCAGCAGCAGATCAGGGGGGGGCTACACCTTC
>TRBD1|NA|TRBV7-9|TRBJ2-2
CARRGTGETGELFF
TGTGCCCGCCGAGGGACAGGCGAAACCGGGGAGCTGTTTTTT
>NA|NA|TRBV29-1|TRBJ2-7
CSVHRESEQYF
TGCAGCGTGCACAGGGAGTCCGAGCAGTACTTC
>TRBD2|NA|TRBV19|TRBJ2-2
CASSIRQGLAGPLGNTGELFF
TGTGCCAGTAGTATACGGCAGGGACTAGCGGGACCTCTGGGGAATACCGGGGAGCTGTTTTTT
>NA|NA|TRBV7-8|TRBJ1-2
CASSLEGHSDYGYTF
TGTGCCAGCAGCTTAGAGGGACACTCAGACTATGGCTACACCTTC
>NA|NA|TRBV21-1|TRBJ2-1
CASSKRGCNEQFF
TGTGCCAGCAGCAAGAGAGGTTGCAATGAGCAGTTCTTC
>NA|NA|TRBV6-4|TRBJ2-1
CASSDGAGEGNEQFF
TGTGCCAGCAGTGACGGGGCAGGGGAAGGCAATGAGCAGTTCTTC
>NA|few|TRBV7-9|TRBJ2-7
CASRSGTGPYEQYF
TGTGCCAGCAGGAGCGGTACAGGGCCCTACGAGCAGTACTTC
>NA|NA|TRBV25-1|TRBJ2-5
CASSETRVETQYF
TGTGCCAGCAGTGAAACTAGAGTGGAGACCCAGTACTTC
>TRBD2|NA|TRBV7-2|TRBJ2-3
CASSFRLAGGRDTQYF
TGTGCCAGCAGCTTCCGACTAGCGGGGGGGCGGGATACGCAGTATTTT
>NA|NA|TRBV4-3|TRBJ1-2
CASSQYTGSNYGYTF
TGCGCCAGCAGCCAGTATACAGGTTCCAACTATGGCTACACCTTC
>NA|NA|TRBV4-3|TRBJ1-6
CASSHYREGNFSPLHF
TGCGCCAGCAGCCACTACAGGGAGGGGAATTTTTCACCCCTCCACTTT
>NA|NA|TRBV21-1|TRBJ2-2
CASSQGIETGELFF
TGTGCCAGCAGCCAGGGGATCGAAACCGGGGAGCTGTTTTTT
>NA|NA|TRBV21-1|TRBJ1-4
CASRRDSFEKLFF
TGTGCCAGCAGAAGGGACAGTTTCGAAAAACTGTTTTTT
>NA|NA|TRBV9|TRBJ2-1
CASSAAGTSNNEQFF
TGTGCCAGCAGCGCAGCCGGGACTTCAAACAATGAGCAGTTCTTC
>NA|NA|TRBV7-8|TRBJ1-5
CASSLELEPQHF
TGTGCCAGCAGCTTAGAACTGGAGCCCCAGCATTTT
>TRBD1|NA|TRBV7-9|TRBJ2-7
CASATGNSYEQYF
TGTGCCAGCGCGACAGGGAACTCCTACGAGCAGTACTTC
>TRBD2|NA|TRBV18|TRBJ2-3
CASSPLSGGAPLTDTQYF
TGTGCCAGCTCACCACTAAGCGGGGGGGCCCCTCTCACAGATACGCAGTATTTT
>NA|NA|TRBV4-3|TRBJ2-3
CASSQGGPPSTDTQYF
TGCGCCAGCAGCCAAGGGGGGCCCCCTAGCACAGATACGCAGTATTTT
>NA|NA|TRBV19|TRBJ2-3
CASSIDDSGGTDTQYF
TGTGCCAGTAGTATAGACGATAGCGGAGGCACAGATACGCAGTATTTT
>TRBD2|NA|TRBV11-1|TRBJ2-7
CASSFRGGLTYEQYF
TGTGCCAGCAGCTTCCGCGGGGGGCTAACCTACGAGCAGTACTTC